These 14 T cell receptor beta chains were sequenced from one sample in a study of cytomegalovirus exposure and HLA in healthy donors. Researchers ran the PCR with 60 Vbeta and 13 Jbeta primers. The method was immunoSEQ multiplex PCR; TCRdb's version includes in-frame clones alone and lacks a portion of them. The data show 40,000 or so clones, and the top ten clones hold over 3.5%. The material sequenced was PBMCs. All receptors derive from a male donor in good health and CMV-seronegative.

The chain has TRBV19 and TRBJ2-7; the match to TRBD1 covers 9 bases. The germline V gene has CDR1 LNHDA and CDR2 SQIVND (reference sequence). The length of the CDR3 is 15 residues. Trimming at V came to 3 bases and at J to 5 bases, leaving 8 bases not matched to a gene. The DNA of the CDR3 is TGTGCCAGTAGTATGAGTGGGACAGGGAGGAACGAGCAGTACTTC. Translated: CASSMSGTGRNEQYF.

This chain connects TRBV5-1 to TRBJ2-3; tentative D call: TRBD2 (5 bases). The CDR3 loop spans 14 amino acids. Between the trimmed V and J ends, which lost 1 base and 3 bases, there was a span of 9 bases. Germline CDR1 reads SGHRS; CDR2 reads YFSETQ. This chain's CDR3 is CASSLTPGTDTQYF. CDR3 nucleotides: TGCGCCAGCAGCTTGACGCCGGGGACAGATACGCAGTATTTT. Looking up the rest from reference TRBV5-1 and TRBJ2-3 gives the full variable domain: KAGVTQTPRYLIKTRGQQVTLSCSPISGHRSVSWYQQTPGQGLQFLFEYFSETQRNKGNFPGRFSGRQFSNSRSEMNVSTLELGDSALYLCASSLTPGTDTQYFGPGTRLTVL.

The rearrangement links TRBV7-2 to TRBJ1-1, with a possible D match to TRBD1 (6 bases). CDR3 length equals 17 residues. V lost 5 bases and J lost 4, with 23 bases in between. CDR1 is SGHTA and CDR2 is FQGNSA in the germline V gene. Written as DNA, the CDR3 is TGTGCCAGCAGCCATCAAGCGGGGGTCGGGGGCCGCACTGAAGCTTTCTTT. Translation: CASSHQAGVGGRTEAFF. The entire variable domain, with the rest obtained from reference TRBV7-2 and TRBJ1-1, is as follows: GAGVSQSPSNKVTEKGKDVELRCDPISGHTALYWYRQSLGQGLEFLIYFQGNSAPDKSGLPSDRFSAERTGGSVSTLTIQRTQQEDSAVYLCASSHQAGVGGRTEAFFGQGTRLTVV.

The chain is built from TRBV19 and TRBJ1-2; D uncertain. The CDR3 length is 17 residues. CDR1 and CDR2 from the germline V gene are LNHDA and SQIVND (reference sequence). Trimming cost V 1 base and J 4 bases, with 19 bases left between them. CDR3 region: CASSIGLTRQVSYGYTF. CDR3 DNA: TGTGCCAGTAGTATAGGCCTGACAAGGCAGGTATCCTATGGCTACACCTTC.

The chain uses TRBV7-2 and TRBJ2-2; 10 positions match TRBD2. J gave up 4 bases and V 5 bases, and 4 bases lay outside the gene matches. The germline gives CDR1 SGHTA, CDR2 FQGNSA. The CDR3 length is 15 residues. The CDR3 spells CASSRTSGPTGELFF. The CDR3 DNA follows: TGTGCCAGCAGCAGGACTAGCGGTCCCACCGGGGAGCTGTTTTTT.

V and J are TRBV6-5 and TRBJ1-2; 10 nucleotides align to TRBD1. The CDR3 runs to 15 residues. Germline V CDR1 and CDR2: MNHEY, SVGAGI. The J segment lost 3 bases and the V segment lost 3 bases, leaving 4 bases of the junction unmatched. The CDR3 nucleotides read TGTGCCAGCAGTTATACGGGACAGGGGTACTATGGCTACACCTTC. Protein product: CASSYTGQGYYGYTF.

V and J are TRBV6-5 and TRBJ2-5; D might be TRBD1 (6 bases). CDR3 length: 13 residues. Germline V gene lookup returns CDR1 MNHEY and CDR2 SVGAGI. Trimming stripped 2 bases from V and 4 bases from J, with 8 bases between. The CDR3 DNA reads as TGTGCCAGCAGTTACACAGGGCCAGAGACCCAGTACTTC. This gives the protein CASSYTGPETQYF.

This chain links TRBV6-6 with TRBJ1-2; D uncertain. Looked up from germline, CDR1 is MNHNY and CDR2 is SVGAGI (reference sequence). V lost 6 bases and J lost 4, with 15 bases in between. There are 14 residues in the CDR3. The CDR3 spells CASRDEREGYGYTF. CDR3 nucleotide sequence: TGTGCCAGCAGGGACGAAAGGGAGGGCTATGGCTACACCTTC.

On this clone itself: Other nucleotide sequences from this sample produce the same CDR3. The rearrangement joins TRBV4-1 to TRBJ1-5; D is possibly TRBD1 (5 bases). CDR1 MGHRA and CDR2 YSYEKL come from the germline V gene. The CDR3 is 17 residues long. V gave up 0 bases and J gave up 0 bases, with 12 bases separating them. The CDR3: CASSQEGHDISNQPQHF. For the CDR3, the DNA is TGCGCCAGCAGCCAAGAGGGGCACGACATTAGCAATCAGCCCCAGCATTTT.

The rearrangement links TRBV5-4 to TRBJ2-1; 9 bases fit TRBD2. The trim removed 2 bases at V and 15 bases at J, leaving 9 bases unmatched. CDR3 size: 13 residues. Germline assignment: CDR1 SGHNT and CDR2 YYREEE (reference sequence). The CDR3, as DNA: TGTGCCAGCAGCTTAGGCGGGGGGGCCTTTCTGTTCTTC. This codes for CASSLGGGAFLFF.

This chain connects TRBV15 to TRBJ2-2; TRBD1 might be the D (6 bases). V gave up 1 base and J gave up 4 bases, with 7 bases separating them. The CDR3 has 14 amino acids. Per germline, CDR1 LNHNV and CDR2 YYDKDF (reference sequence). CDR3 region: CATSRATGTGELFF. The CDR3 coding sequence is TGTGCCACCAGCAGAGCGACAGGCACCGGGGAGCTGTTTTTT.

This sequence joins TRBV5-1 and TRBJ2-3, with D possibly TRBD2 on 5 matching bases. Germline CDR1 and CDR2: SGHRS and YFSETQ. Trimming took off 0 bases at V and 4 bases at J, with 15 bases between the two ends. This CDR3 is 16 amino acids long. CDR3: CASSLGGLPGPDTQYF. The DNA of the CDR3 is TGCGCCAGCAGCTTGGGCGGACTCCCGGGTCCAGATACGCAGTATTTT. Supplemented by reference TRBV5-1 and TRBJ2-3, the full variable domain reads KAGVTQTPRYLIKTRGQQVTLSCSPISGHRSVSWYQQTPGQGLQFLFEYFSETQRNKGNFPGRFSGRQFSNSRSEMNVSTLELGDSALYLCASSLGGLPGPDTQYFGPGTRLTVL.

The chain employs TRBV25-1 and TRBJ2-7; 11 bases fit TRBD2. This CDR3 comprises 16 residues. CDR1 and CDR2 (germline): MGHDK, SYGVNS. V lost 3 bases and J lost 3; bases outside the gene matches: 7. The chain's CDR3 is CASSDPSTSGDYEQYF. DNA for the CDR3: TGTGCCAGCAGTGACCCCTCGACTAGCGGGGACTACGAGCAGTACTTC.

The gene calls are TRBV4-2 and TRBJ2-2; 7 nucleotides agree with TRBD1. The trim removed 5 bases at V and 6 bases at J, leaving 6 bases unmatched. From germline, CDR1 is LGHNA and CDR2 YNFKEQ. The CDR3 extends over 14 amino acids. The CDR3 is CASSRQGVPGELFF. Here the CDR3 DNA reads TGTGCCAGCAGCAGGCAGGGGGTTCCCGGGGAGCTGTTTTTT.